This T cell receptor beta chain emerged from a study of OX40 agonist ivuxolimab in advanced cancers. For the study at large: In this trial design, patients received ivuxolimab intravenously at 0.01 to 10 mg/kg every 2 weeks. Participants, approximately 80% male, averaged around 60 years of age, ranging from about 23 to 90. Overall study results and limits: Antigens targeted by the expanded peripheral T cells were not determined. Individuals who were partial responders at 0.1-3.0 mg/kg had clonal expansion that ranked among the lowest.

Sequenced by immunoSEQ multiplex PCR; TCRdb stores in-frame clones only, minus some. The repertoire holds over 85,000 clones, with 91% as singletons. The CDR3 is 15 residues long. Trimming cost V 3 bases and J 0 bases, with 9 bases left between them. CDR1 SEHNR and CDR2 FQNEAQ come from the germline V gene (reference sequence). With regard to this clone: Its antigen is currently unknown.

The chain employs TRBV7-9 and TRBJ2-1; D call uncertain. The sequence was obtained from an adult with an advanced solid tumor such as melanoma, head and neck, liver or kidney cancer. The sample in question was CD4+ or CD8+ T cells sorted from blood, obtained in a trial of the OX40 agonist ivuxolimab. The CDR3 here is CASSFDWSSYNEQFF. The DNA of the CDR3 is TGTGCCAGCAGCTTCGACTGGAGCTCCTACAATGAGCAGTTCTTC.